The sequence of this T cell receptor (beta chain) was determined in a study of blood T cells in healthy people across ages. From germline, CDR1 is SQVTM and CDR2 ANQGSEA. The CDR3 is 14 residues long. The V and J ends lost 5 bases and 4 bases, in that order; junction bases with no gene match: 8. Study results and caveats: Roughly linearly, TCR beta diversity per million T cells fell as age increased. Unknown donor CMV status possibly confounded expanded clonotype changes. More naive CD4+ cells and higher diversity were found in long-lived than in aged donors.

The authors ran a second PCR of about 6 to 12 cycles using a sample-barcoded 5' primer and a J-beta primer mix. The authors tagged each cDNA molecule using a template-switch adaptor with 12 random nucleotides. TCRdb re-analysed the 5' RACE reads in MiXCR, keeping a single row per CDR3 protein. In the table there are approximately 730,000 distinct CDR3 sequences, more than 40% of which are singletons. Concerning this clonotype itself: Its antigen is unidentified. Being one base from a much bigger clone, this may be a read error.

The receptor was isolated from a woman aged 60-70 years in good health. Material: blood. The V call is TRBV29-1, the J call TRBJ2-7; 10 positions agree with TRBD1. This CDR3 reads CSVLTGGLLYEQYF. CDR3 DNA: TGCAGCGTTCTGACAGGGGGCCTTTTGTACGAGCAGTACTTC.